The sequence of this T cell receptor (beta chain) was determined in a study of EBV T-cell therapy then PD-1 blockade in nasopharyngeal carcinoma (dated by TCRdb to about 2021). Genomic DNA was extracted from sorted cells using the Qiagen DNeasy Kit. TCR beta chain deep sequencing was performed on the immunoSEQ platform. For the original study's pipeline: The immunoSEQ Analyzer software was used to analyze the repertoire data. In TCRdb, the immuneACCESS table is reduced to in-frame sequences with V and J assigned. These tables do not hold every clone; where another copy was compared, an unresolved V gene accounts for under half, and the others remain unexplained. The D gene and trimming were derived from the DNA, and the V and J assignments and clone size from that table. Present in this sample are 20,000 or so clones, 70% to 85% of which were seen just once. Of the sample, 24% falls within the top ten clones.

On this clone itself: The clone's antigen remains unknown. It has no much larger one-base neighbor in the sample; base qualities were not kept.

The treatment or condition label on this specimen signifies: AdE1-LMPpoly-expanded autologous EBV-specific T-cell therapy followed by anti-PD-1 nivolumab. The material was CD8+ T cells from blood, obtained at day -245 from a patient whose treatment included autologous EBV-specific T cells and nivolumab. The receptor was derived from a man aged 40-50 years with nasopharyngeal carcinoma.

Read as DNA, the sequence is TGTGCCAGCAGTTATATAGGGGTCGATCAGCCCCAGCATTTT. It encodes CASSYIGVDQPQHF. The chain joins TRBV6-6 to TRBJ1-5; 5 matching bases give a weak D call of TRBD1. The CDR3 measures 14 amino acids from cysteine to phenylalanine. The CDR3 DNA has 42 bases and is translated from base 1. Cut back by 3 bases and 5 bases, the V and J ends lie 11 bases apart. CDR1 MNHNY and CDR2 SVGAGI are derived from the germline V gene (reference sequence).